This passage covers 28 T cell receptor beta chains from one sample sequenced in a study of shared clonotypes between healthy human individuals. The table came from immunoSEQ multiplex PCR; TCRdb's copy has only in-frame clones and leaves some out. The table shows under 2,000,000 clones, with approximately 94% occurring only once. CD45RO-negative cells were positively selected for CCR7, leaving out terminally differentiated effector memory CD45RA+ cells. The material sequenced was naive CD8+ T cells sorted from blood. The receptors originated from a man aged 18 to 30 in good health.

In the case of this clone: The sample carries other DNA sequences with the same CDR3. CDR3 sequence reads: CASSYSEGHEQYF. The CDR3 DNA sequence: TGTGCCAGCAGTTACTCAGAGGGCCACGAGCAGTACTTC. The chain is built from TRBV6-6 and TRBJ2-7; tentatively, D is TRBD2 (5 bases). Trimming removed 0 bases at V and 5 bases at J, with 8 bases between. Per germline, CDR1 MNHNY and CDR2 SVGAGI (reference sequence). The CDR3 is 13 amino acids.

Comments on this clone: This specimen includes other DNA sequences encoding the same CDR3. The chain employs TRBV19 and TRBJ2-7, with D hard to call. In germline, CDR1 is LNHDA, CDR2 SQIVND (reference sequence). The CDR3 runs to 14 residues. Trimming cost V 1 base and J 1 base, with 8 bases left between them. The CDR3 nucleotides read TGTGCCAGTAGTATAGTCCCCGGATCCTACGAGCAGTACTTC. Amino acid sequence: CASSIVPGSYEQYF.

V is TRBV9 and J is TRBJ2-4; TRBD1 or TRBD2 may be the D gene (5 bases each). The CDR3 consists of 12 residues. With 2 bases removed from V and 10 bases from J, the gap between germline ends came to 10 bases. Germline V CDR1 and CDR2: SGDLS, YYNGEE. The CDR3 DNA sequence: TGTGCCAGCAGCGTCGACGAGGGGATTCAGTACTTC. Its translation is CASSVDEGIQYF.

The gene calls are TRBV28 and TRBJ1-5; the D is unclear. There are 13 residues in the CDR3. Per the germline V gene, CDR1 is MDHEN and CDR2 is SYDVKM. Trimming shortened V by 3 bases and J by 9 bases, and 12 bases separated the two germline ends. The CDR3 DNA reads TGTGCCAGCAGTTTCGACGTTCTCTCGCCCCAGCATTTT. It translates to CASSFDVLSPQHF. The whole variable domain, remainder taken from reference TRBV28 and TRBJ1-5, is DVKVTQSSRYLVKRTGEKVFLECVQDMDHENMFWYRQDPGLGLRLIYFSYDVKMKEKGDIPEGYSVSREKKERFSLILESASTNQTSMYLCASSFDVLSPQHFGDGTRLSIL.

The CDR3 sequence is CASSPAMNTEAFF. In DNA, the CDR3 is TGTGCCAGCAGCCCCGCAATGAACACTGAAGCTTTCTTT. This chain connects TRBV14 to TRBJ1-1; the D is unclear. CDR3 length equals 13 residues. V lost 4 bases, J lost 0 bases, and 6 bases lay in between. Germline V gives CDR1 SGHDN, CDR2 FVKESK. The full variable domain, rest sourced from reference TRBV14 and TRBJ1-1, is EAGVTQFPSHSVIEKGQTVTLRCDPISGHDNLYWYRRVMGKEIKFLLHFVKESKQDESGMPNNRFLAERTGGTYSTLKVQPAELEDSGVYFCASSPAMNTEAFFGQGTRLTVV.

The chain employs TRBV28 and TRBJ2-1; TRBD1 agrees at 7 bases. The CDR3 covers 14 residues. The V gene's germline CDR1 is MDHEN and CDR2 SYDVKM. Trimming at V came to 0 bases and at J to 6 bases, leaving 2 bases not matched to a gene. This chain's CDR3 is CASSLWGQLNEQFF. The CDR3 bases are TGTGCCAGCAGTTTATGGGGACAGCTCAATGAGCAGTTCTTC.

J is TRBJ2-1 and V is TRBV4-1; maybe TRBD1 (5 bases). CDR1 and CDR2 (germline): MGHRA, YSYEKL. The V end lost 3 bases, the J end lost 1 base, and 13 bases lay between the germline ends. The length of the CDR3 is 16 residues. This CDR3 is CASSQTFKGSYNEQFF. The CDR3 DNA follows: TGCGCCAGCAGCCAGACCTTTAAGGGGTCCTACAATGAGCAGTTCTTC.

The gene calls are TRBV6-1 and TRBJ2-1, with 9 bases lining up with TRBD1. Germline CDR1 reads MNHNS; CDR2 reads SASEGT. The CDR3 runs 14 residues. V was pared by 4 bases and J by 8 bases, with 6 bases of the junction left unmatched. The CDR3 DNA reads TGTGCCAGCAGTGGCCGGGACAGGGTACATGAGCAGTTCTTC. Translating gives CASSGRDRVHEQFF.

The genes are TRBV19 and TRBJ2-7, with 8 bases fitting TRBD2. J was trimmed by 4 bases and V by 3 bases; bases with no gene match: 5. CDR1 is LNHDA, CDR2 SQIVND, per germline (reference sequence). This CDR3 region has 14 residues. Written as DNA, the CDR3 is TGTGCCAGTAGTATGGGACTAGTGGAATACGAGCAGTACTTC. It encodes CASSMGLVEYEQYF.

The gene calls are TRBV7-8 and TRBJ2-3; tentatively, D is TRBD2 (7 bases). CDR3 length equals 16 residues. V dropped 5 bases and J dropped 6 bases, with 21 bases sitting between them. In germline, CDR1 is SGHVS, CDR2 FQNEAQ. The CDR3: CASSPIPGGLSDTQYF. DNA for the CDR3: TGTGCCAGCAGCCCCATACCGGGGGGCTTATCGGATACGCAGTATTTT.

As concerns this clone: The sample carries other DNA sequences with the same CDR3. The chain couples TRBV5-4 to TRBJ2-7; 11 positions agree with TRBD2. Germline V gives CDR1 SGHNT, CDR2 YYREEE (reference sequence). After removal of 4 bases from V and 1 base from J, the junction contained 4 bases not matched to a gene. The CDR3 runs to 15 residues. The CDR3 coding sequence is TGTGCCAGCAGCGAGGGACTAGCGGTTTCCTACGAGCAGTACTTC. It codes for CASSEGLAVSYEQYF.

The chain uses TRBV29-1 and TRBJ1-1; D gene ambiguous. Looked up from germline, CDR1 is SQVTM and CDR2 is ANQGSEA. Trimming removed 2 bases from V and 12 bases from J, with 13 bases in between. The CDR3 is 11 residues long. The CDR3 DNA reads TGCAGCGTTGAAATGAGAGGAAGAACTTTCTTT. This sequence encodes CSVEMRGRTFF.

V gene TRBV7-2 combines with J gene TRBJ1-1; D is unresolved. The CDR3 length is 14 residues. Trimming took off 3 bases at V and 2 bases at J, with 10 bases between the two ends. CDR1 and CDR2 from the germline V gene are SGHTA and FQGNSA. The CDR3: CASSFRTLNTEAFF. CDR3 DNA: TGTGCCAGCAGCTTTCGGACCCTCAACACTGAAGCTTTCTTT.

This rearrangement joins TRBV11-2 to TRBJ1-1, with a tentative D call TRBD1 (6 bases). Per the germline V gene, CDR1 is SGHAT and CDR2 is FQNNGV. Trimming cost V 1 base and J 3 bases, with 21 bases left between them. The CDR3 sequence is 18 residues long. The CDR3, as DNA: TGTGCCAGCAGCTTAGGAGGGGGGCTGGGGTTGAGGGACACTGAAGCTTTCTTT. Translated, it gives CASSLGGGLGLRDTEAFF. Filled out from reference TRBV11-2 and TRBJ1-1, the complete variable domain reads EAGVAQSPRYKIIEKRQSVAFWCNPISGHATLYWYQQILGQGPKLLIQFQNNGVVDDSQLPKDRFSAERLKGVDSTLKIQPAKLEDSAVYLCASSLGGGLGLRDTEAFFGQGTRLTVV.

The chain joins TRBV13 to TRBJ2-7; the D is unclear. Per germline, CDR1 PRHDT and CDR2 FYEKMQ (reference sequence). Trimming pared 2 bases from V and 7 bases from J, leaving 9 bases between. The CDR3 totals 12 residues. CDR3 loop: CASSLNDGEQYF. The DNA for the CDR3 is TGTGCCAGCAGCTTAAATGACGGGGAGCAGTACTTC.

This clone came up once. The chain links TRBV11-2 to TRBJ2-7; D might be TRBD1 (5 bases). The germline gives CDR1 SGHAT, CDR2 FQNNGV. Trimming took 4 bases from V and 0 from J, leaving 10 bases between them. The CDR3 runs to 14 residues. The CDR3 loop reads CASSSTGSSYEQYF. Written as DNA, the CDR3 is TGTGCCAGCAGCTCCACAGGTAGCTCCTACGAGCAGTACTTC.

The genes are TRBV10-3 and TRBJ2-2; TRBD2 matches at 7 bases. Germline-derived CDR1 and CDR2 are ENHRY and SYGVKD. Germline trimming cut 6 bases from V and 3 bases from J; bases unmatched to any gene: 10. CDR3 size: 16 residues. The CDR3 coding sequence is TGTGCCATCAGCGAAACTAGCGAACCGTACACCGGGGAGCTGTTTTTT. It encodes CAISETSEPYTGELFF.

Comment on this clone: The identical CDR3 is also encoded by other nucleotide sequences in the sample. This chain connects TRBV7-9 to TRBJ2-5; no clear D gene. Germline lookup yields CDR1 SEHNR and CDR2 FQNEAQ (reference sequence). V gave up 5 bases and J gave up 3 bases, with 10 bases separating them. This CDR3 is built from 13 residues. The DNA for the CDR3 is TGTGCCAGCAGCCCGGGCCCCGAAGAGACCCAGTACTTC. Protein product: CASSPGPEETQYF. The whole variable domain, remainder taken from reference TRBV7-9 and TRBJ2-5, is DTGVSQNPRHKITKRGQNVTFRCDPISEHNRLYWYRQTLGQGPEFLTYFQNEAQLEKSRLLSDRFSAERPKGSFSTLEIQRTEQGDSAMYLCASSPGPEETQYFGPGTRLLVL.

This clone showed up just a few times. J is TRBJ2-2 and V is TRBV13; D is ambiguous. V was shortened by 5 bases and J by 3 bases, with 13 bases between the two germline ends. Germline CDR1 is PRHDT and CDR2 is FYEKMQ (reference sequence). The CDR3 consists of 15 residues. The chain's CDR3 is CASSETPTDTGELFF. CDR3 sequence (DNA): TGTGCCAGCAGCGAAACTCCTACGGACACCGGGGAGCTGTTTTTT.

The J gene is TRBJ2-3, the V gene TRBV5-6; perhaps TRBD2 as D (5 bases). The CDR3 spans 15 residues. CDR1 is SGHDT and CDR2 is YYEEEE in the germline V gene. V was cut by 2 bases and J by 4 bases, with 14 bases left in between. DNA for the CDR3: TGTGCCAGCAGCTTTCAGGTGAGCGGAGCAGATACGCAGTATTTT. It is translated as CASSFQVSGADTQYF.

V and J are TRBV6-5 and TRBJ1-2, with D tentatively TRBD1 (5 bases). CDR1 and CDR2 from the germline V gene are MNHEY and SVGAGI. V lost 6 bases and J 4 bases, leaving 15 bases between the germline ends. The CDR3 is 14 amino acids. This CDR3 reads CASSPGTYLYGYTF. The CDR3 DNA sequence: TGTGCCAGCAGCCCCGGGACCTACCTCTATGGCTACACCTTC.

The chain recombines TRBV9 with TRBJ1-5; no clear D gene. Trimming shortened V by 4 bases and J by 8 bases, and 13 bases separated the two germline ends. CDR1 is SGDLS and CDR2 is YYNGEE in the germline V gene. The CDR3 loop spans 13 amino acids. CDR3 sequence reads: CASSPTPPEPQHF. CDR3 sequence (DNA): TGTGCCAGCAGCCCCACACCTCCTGAGCCCCAGCATTTT.

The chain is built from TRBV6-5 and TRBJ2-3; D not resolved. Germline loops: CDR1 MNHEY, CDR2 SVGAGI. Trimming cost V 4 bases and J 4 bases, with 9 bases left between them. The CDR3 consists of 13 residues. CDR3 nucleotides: TGTGCCAGCAGTTCCATGGGATCAGATACGCAGTATTTT. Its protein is CASSSMGSDTQYF.

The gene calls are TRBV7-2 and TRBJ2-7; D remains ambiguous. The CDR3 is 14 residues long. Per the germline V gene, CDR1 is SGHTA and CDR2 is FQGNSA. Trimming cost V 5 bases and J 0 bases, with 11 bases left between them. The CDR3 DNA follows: TGTGCCAGCAGCATACTACACGGCTCCTACGAGCAGTACTTC. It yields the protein CASSILHGSYEQYF.

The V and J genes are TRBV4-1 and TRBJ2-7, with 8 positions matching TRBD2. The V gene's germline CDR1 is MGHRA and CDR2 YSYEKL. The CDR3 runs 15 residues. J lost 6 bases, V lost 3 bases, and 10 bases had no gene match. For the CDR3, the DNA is TGCGCCAGCAGCCAGGGTAGCGGGGTGGGGAGCGAGCAGTACTTC. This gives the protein CASSQGSGVGSEQYF.

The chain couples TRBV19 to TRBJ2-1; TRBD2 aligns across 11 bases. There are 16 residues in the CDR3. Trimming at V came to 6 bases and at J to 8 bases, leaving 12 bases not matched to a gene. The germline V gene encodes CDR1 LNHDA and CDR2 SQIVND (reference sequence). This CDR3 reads CASSGTGLAEGYEQFF. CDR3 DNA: TGTGCCAGTAGCGGGACGGGACTAGCGGAGGGGTATGAGCAGTTCTTC.

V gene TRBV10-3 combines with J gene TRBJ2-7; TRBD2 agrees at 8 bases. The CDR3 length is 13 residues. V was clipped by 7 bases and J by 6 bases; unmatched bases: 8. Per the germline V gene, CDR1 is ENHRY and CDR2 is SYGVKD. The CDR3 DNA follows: TGTGCCATCAAGGAAGCGGGAGTATCCGAGCAGTACTTC. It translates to CAIKEAGVSEQYF.

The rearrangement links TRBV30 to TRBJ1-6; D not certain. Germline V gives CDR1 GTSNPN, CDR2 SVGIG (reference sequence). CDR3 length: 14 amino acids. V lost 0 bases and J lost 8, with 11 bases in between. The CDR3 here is CAWSVSFGDSPLHF. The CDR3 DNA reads TGTGCCTGGAGTGTAAGTTTCGGGGATTCACCCCTCCACTTT.